This T cell receptor (beta chain) was documented in a study of cytomegalovirus exposure and HLA in healthy donors. As for the study in general: Roughly 85 million unique TCRs from HLA-typed donors made up an early data release.

The CDR3 is 15 amino acids. From germline, CDR1 is SGHAT and CDR2 FQNNGV. J lost 7 bases, V lost 1 base, and 5 bases had no gene match. Primers: 60 Vbeta forward and 13 Jbeta reverse. Here immunoSEQ multiplex PCR was the method, and the copy in TCRdb shows in-frame clones only, minus some. The sample carries 150,000 to 200,000 clones, 75% to 85% recorded once. As regards this clone: The antigen is undetermined.

The donors, nominally healthy at sampling, likely had unrecorded immune exposures. Study results and caveats: A later analysis linked 15,000 to 20,000 TCR beta sequences to HLA alleles at 0.05 false discovery rate. Indistinguishable V segments, including TRBV6-2 and TRBV6-3, were excluded.

Sequencing was done on a sample of PBMCs. The chain carries TRBV11-2 and TRBJ2-2, with 8 bases lining up with TRBD1. The sequence was obtained from a woman aged 18 to 35 in good health and CMV-seropositive. DNA of the CDR3: TGTGCCAGCAGCTTAGTCAGGGGGCGTTTCGGGGAGCTGTTTTTT. Its protein is CASSLVRGRFGELFF.